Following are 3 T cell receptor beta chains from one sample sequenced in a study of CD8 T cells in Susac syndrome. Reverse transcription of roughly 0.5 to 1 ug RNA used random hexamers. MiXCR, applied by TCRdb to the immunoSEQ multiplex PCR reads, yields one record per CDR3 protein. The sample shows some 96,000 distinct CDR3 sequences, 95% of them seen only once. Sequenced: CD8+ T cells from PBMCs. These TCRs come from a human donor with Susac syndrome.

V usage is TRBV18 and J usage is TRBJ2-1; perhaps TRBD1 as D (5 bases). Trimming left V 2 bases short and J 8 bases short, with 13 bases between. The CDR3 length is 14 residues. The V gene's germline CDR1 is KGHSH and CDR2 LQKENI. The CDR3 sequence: CASSPRQGGDEQFF. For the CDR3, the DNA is TGTGCCAGCTCACCAAGGCAGGGTGGCGATGAGCAGTTCTTC.

CDR3 in DNA: TGCAGCGTTGAATTGGTACATAACACTGAAGCTTTCTTT. This gives the protein CSVELVHNTEAFF. The chain links TRBV29-1 to TRBJ1-1; D gene unclear. V was clipped by 2 bases and J by 2 bases, with 9 bases between them. Per germline, CDR1 SQVTM and CDR2 ANQGSEA. The CDR3 spans 13 residues.

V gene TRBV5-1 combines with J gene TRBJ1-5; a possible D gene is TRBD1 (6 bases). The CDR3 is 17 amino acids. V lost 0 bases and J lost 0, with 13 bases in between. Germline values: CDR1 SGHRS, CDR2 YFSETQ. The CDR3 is CASSLAPTGISNQPQHF. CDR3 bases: TGCGCCAGCAGCTTGGCCCCTACAGGGATTAGCAATCAGCCCCAGCATTTT.